This passage covers 13 T cell receptor beta chains from one sample sequenced in a study of blood T cell repertoires in COVID-19. Assay: immunoSEQ multiplex PCR; the TCRdb copy retains only in-frame clones and omits some. Among some 270,000 clones listed, 85% were seen once. The sample was PBMCs or T cells enriched from blood (not recorded which). Source of these receptors: a woman aged 45-65 years with acute COVID-19.

V is TRBV14 and J is TRBJ1-1, with a possible D match to TRBD1 (5 bases). Germline values: CDR1 SGHDN, CDR2 FVKESK. V lost 4 bases to trimming and J lost 0 bases, with 9 bases between them. This CDR3 is built from 14 residues. CDR3 coding DNA: TGTGCCAGCAGCCTCCAGGGCATGAACACTGAAGCTTTCTTT. It translates to CASSLQGMNTEAFF.

This sequence joins TRBV19 and TRBJ1-2, with 7 positions matching TRBD1. V was pared by 4 bases and J by 4 bases, with 12 bases of the junction left unmatched. CDR3 length: 16 residues. From germline, CDR1 is LNHDA and CDR2 SQIVND (reference sequence). The chain's CDR3 is CASSTQFDRAGYGYTF. CDR3 coding DNA: TGTGCCAGTAGTACTCAGTTCGACAGGGCCGGCTATGGCTACACCTTC.

The J gene is TRBJ1-3, the V gene TRBV7-9; D not certain. The CDR3 is made up of 15 amino acids. CDR1 is SEHNR and CDR2 is FQNEAQ in the germline V gene (reference sequence). V gave up 8 bases and J gave up 0 bases, with 14 bases separating them. CDR3 sequence reads: CASARTGISGNTIYF. CDR3 DNA sequence: TGTGCCAGCGCAAGGACGGGGATCTCTGGAAACACCATATATTTT. Full variable domain (missing parts from reference TRBV7-9 and TRBJ1-3): DTGVSQNPRHKITKRGQNVTFRCDPISEHNRLYWYRQTLGQGPEFLTYFQNEAQLEKSRLLSDRFSAERPKGSFSTLEIQRTEQGDSAMYLCASARTGISGNTIYFGEGSWLTVV.

The V gene is TRBV5-1, the J gene TRBJ1-2; the D gene is possibly TRBD1 (5 bases). Germline V gives CDR1 SGHRS, CDR2 YFSETQ. Trimming stripped 4 bases from V and 3 bases from J, with 16 bases between. This CDR3 comprises 15 residues. Here the CDR3 reads CASSDGRVGDYGYTF. CDR3 in DNA: TGCGCCAGCAGCGATGGACGGGTAGGGGACTATGGCTACACCTTC.

This clone was seen more than once but under ten times. The CDR3 sequence is CASSQGSGIFLLHF. The CDR3 DNA is TGTGCCAGCAGCCAAGGGTCAGGGATCTTCCTCCTCCACTTT. J is TRBJ1-6 and V is TRBV3-1 (or the pseudogene TRBV3-2); D is perhaps TRBD1 (5 bases). The CDR3 consists of 14 residues. The ends were cut back, 1 base at V and 15 bases at J, with 16 bases in the middle. The V gene's germline CDR1 is LGHDT and CDR2 YNNKEL (reference sequence).

The chain uses TRBV11-1 and TRBJ1-1; no firm D call. The CDR3 is 13 residues long. CDR1 is SGHAT and CDR2 is FQDESV in the germline V gene (reference sequence). V was cut by 6 bases and J by 1 base, with 9 bases left in between. The chain's CDR3 is CASRGRRNTEAFF. The CDR3 bases are TGTGCCAGCAGGGGGAGGAGGAACACTGAAGCTTTCTTT.

The V call is TRBV7-9, the J call TRBJ1-1; D may be TRBD1 (6 bases). Germline-derived CDR1 and CDR2 are SEHNR and FQNEAQ (reference sequence). The CDR3 extends over 15 amino acids. Trimming took 3 bases from V and 4 from J, leaving 15 bases between them. In DNA, the CDR3 is TGTGCCAGCAGCTTCCGGGGGGCTGGGGGCACTGAAGCTTTCTTT. Its translation is CASSFRGAGGTEAFF.

J is TRBJ1-1 and V is TRBV9; no clear D. CDR1 is SGDLS and CDR2 is YYNGEE in the germline V gene. The CDR3 spans 14 residues. V dropped 4 bases and J dropped 4 bases, with 14 bases sitting between them. This chain's CDR3 is CASSITEVGTEAFF. In nucleotides, the CDR3 is TGTGCCAGCAGCATAACAGAAGTGGGCACTGAAGCTTTCTTT.

J is TRBJ1-2 and V is TRBV18; 7 bases map to TRBD1. This CDR3 contains 14 residues. Trimming removed 5 bases from V and 6 bases from J; junction bases left unmatched: 9. Germline V gene lookup returns CDR1 KGHSH and CDR2 LQKENI. CDR3 amino acids: CASSTSQGLDGYTF. Here the CDR3 DNA reads TGTGCCAGCTCAACCTCACAGGGGTTGGATGGCTACACCTTC.

The chain employs TRBV18 and TRBJ1-1; TRBD1 might be the D (5 bases). The V gene's germline CDR1 is KGHSH and CDR2 LQKENI. The CDR3 extends over 20 amino acids. Trimming removed 2 bases from V and 2 bases from J, with 27 bases in between. CDR3 residues: CASSPLGGKRYRTLNTEAFF. CDR3 DNA sequence: TGTGCCAGCTCACCATTGGGAGGTAAGAGGTACAGGACCCTTAACACTGAAGCTTTCTTT.

The gene calls are TRBV29-1 and TRBJ1-1, with a tentative D call TRBD1 (5 bases). Germline CDR1 SQVTM, CDR2 ANQGSEA. The CDR3 sequence is 11 residues long. Trimming shortened V by 4 bases and J by 11 bases, and 14 bases separated the two germline ends. CDR3 bases: TGCAGCGTTGGGGGCCCTACTGGTGCTTTCTTT. Its protein product is CSVGGPTGAFF.

This clone was counted a few times. This chain uses TRBV7-2 with TRBJ1-1; 9 nucleotides align to TRBD1. V shed 7 bases, J shed 3 bases, and the junction held 6 bases outside the gene matches. CDR3 length: 14 residues. The germline gives CDR1 SGHTA, CDR2 FQGNSA. The CDR3 is CASTPGQGHTEAFF. The CDR3 DNA reads TGTGCCAGCACCCCGGGACAGGGTCACACTGAAGCTTTCTTT.

The V gene is TRBV5-5, the J gene TRBJ2-2; TRBD1 is a possible D gene (6 bases). Trimming left V 1 base short and J 3 bases short, with 7 bases between. The germline V gene encodes CDR1 SGHKS and CDR2 YYEKEE (reference sequence). The CDR3 covers 14 residues. CDR3 in DNA: TGTGCCAGCAGCTTGACAGGGCACACCGGGGAGCTGTTTTTT. Amino acid sequence: CASSLTGHTGELFF. Supplemented by reference TRBV5-5 and TRBJ2-2, the full variable domain reads DAGVTQSPTHLIKTRGQQVTLRCSPISGHKSVSWYQQVLGQGPQFIFQYYEKEERGRGNFPDRFSARQFPNYSSELNVNALLLGDSALYLCASSLTGHTGELFFGEGSRLTVL.